Following are 10 T cell receptor beta chains from one sample sequenced in a study of blood T cell repertoires in COVID-19. TCRdb keeps only in-frame clones here, not all; method: immunoSEQ multiplex PCR. This table holds roughly 97,000 clones, approximately 90% found once. Sequences were obtained from peripheral blood. Every receptor here comes from a man aged 55-75 years with acute or convalescent COVID-19.

This chain uses TRBV3-1 (or the pseudogene TRBV3-2) with TRBJ1-2; perhaps TRBD1 as D (6 bases). This CDR3 has 14 amino acids. Trimming left V 0 bases short and J 5 bases short, with 10 bases between. Germline CDR1 and CDR2: LGHDT and YNNKEL (reference sequence). The CDR3 loop is CASSQDTGKYGYTF. CDR3 DNA: TGTGCCAGCAGCCAAGATACAGGGAAATATGGCTACACCTTC.

This chain links TRBV2 with TRBJ1-6, with 7 bases identical to TRBD1. The CDR3 extends over 13 amino acids. Germline V gene sequence: CDR1 SNHLY, CDR2 FYNNEI. The junction had 10 bases not matched to a gene; V was cut back by 5 bases and J by 15 bases. The CDR3 is CASSTETGQRLHF. The CDR3 DNA reads TGTGCCAGCAGTACGGAAACGGGACAGCGCCTCCACTTT.

This rearrangement joins TRBV6-6 to TRBJ1-1; D is undetermined. CDR1 is MNHNY, CDR2 SVGAGI, per germline (reference sequence). Trimming stripped 6 bases from V and 1 base from J, with 6 bases between. The CDR3 covers 12 residues. DNA of the CDR3: TGTGCCAGCAGGTTACAGAACACTGAAGCTTTCTTT. It is translated as CASRLQNTEAFF.

The J gene is TRBJ1-1, the V gene TRBV6-5, with D perhaps matching TRBD1 (5 bases). CDR3 length equals 13 residues. CDR1 is MNHEY and CDR2 is SVGAGI in the germline V gene. The V end lost 6 bases, the J end lost 2 bases, and 10 bases lay between the germline ends. CDR3 in DNA: TGTGCCAGCAGGCCGACAGCTAACACTGAAGCTTTCTTT. Translation gives CASRPTANTEAFF.

This clone was recorded only once. The chain employs TRBV3-1 (or the pseudogene TRBV3-2) and TRBJ2-6, with D tentatively TRBD1 (6 bases). This CDR3 comprises 20 residues. Germline assignment: CDR1 LGHDT and CDR2 YNNKEL (reference sequence). V lost 6 bases and J 0 bases, leaving 24 bases between the germline ends. The CDR3: CASRDHRTGFSLSGANVLTF. The DNA for the CDR3 is TGTGCCAGCAGAGATCATCGTACAGGGTTCTCCCTCTCTGGGGCCAACGTCCTGACTTTC.

The chain recombines TRBV29-1 with TRBJ1-1, with a possible D match to TRBD1 (6 bases). Looked up from germline, CDR1 is SQVTM and CDR2 is ANQGSEA. The V end lost 5 bases, the J end lost 4 bases, and 14 bases lay between the germline ends. This CDR3 spans 13 amino acids. CDR3 bases: TGCAGCGTTACAGGGATGAGGGTCACTGAAGCTTTCTTT. This gives the protein CSVTGMRVTEAFF.

The CDR3 nucleotides are TGTGCCAGCTCCCCAACGGAGGCACCTGGAAACACCATATATTTT. This codes for CASSPTEAPGNTIYF. The rearrangement joins TRBV18 to TRBJ1-3; D is unresolved. V lost 6 bases to trimming and J lost 2 bases, with 14 bases between them. Germline V CDR1 and CDR2: KGHSH, LQKENI. The CDR3 runs to 15 residues.

This chain connects TRBV2 to TRBJ1-2, with D possibly being TRBD1 (5 bases). CDR3 size: 13 residues. In germline, CDR1 is SNHLY, CDR2 FYNNEI. Trimming removed 8 bases at V and 8 bases at J, with 18 bases between. The CDR3 DNA reads as TGTGCCAGCTCCGAGGGAGGGGCCTGGGGCTACACCTTC. Protein sequence: CASSEGGAWGYTF.

The J gene is TRBJ1-1, the V gene TRBV19; TRBD1 might be the D (6 bases). The CDR3 consists of 13 residues. From germline, CDR1 is LNHDA and CDR2 SQIVND (reference sequence). The V end lost 6 bases, the J end lost 11 bases, and 19 bases lay between the germline ends. The CDR3 DNA reads TGTGCCAGTAGCCCGGGCAGGGGTGTGGCTGCTTTCTTT. This sequence encodes CASSPGRGVAAFF.

The V and J genes are TRBV6-2 or TRBV6-3 and TRBJ1-5; D call uncertain. Trimming pared 2 bases from V and 4 bases from J, leaving 6 bases between. The CDR3 is 13 amino acids. In germline, CDR1 is MNHEY, CDR2 SVGEGT. CDR3 coding DNA: TGTGCCAGCAGTTACGACGGGAATCAGCCCCAGCATTTT. Translated: CASSYDGNQPQHF.